This TCR beta chain was identified during a study of T-cell reconstitution after alpha-beta-depleted transplantation in children. V lost 2 bases and J lost 7; bases outside the gene matches: 5. The germline gives CDR1 MGHDK, CDR2 SYGVNS. The CDR3 runs to 14 residues. Study-level points and caveats: It was surviving recipient T cells and thymic progenitors that gave some patients high TCRbeta diversity at day 60. A year had passed since transplant, and T-cell counts and diversity by then came mostly from newly produced T cells.

Construction of the TCRbeta library involved unique molecular identifiers. TCRdb re-analysed the PCR reads in MiXCR, keeping a single row per CDR3 protein. The sample records some 350,000 distinct CDR3 sequences, about 17% being singletons. Remarks on this clonotype: Antigen unknown.

This receptor was identified in a male patient between 2 and 9 years old who had a stem cell transplant for acute lymphoblastic leukemia, so the T cells may come from the graft donor. V gene TRBV25-1 combines with J gene TRBJ1-1; 9 bases match TRBD1. This material consisted of PBMCs, mostly from graft donor cells, taken 360 days after TCRalphabeta/CD19-depleted stem cell transplant. The CDR3 DNA reads as TGTGCCAGCAGTGAACCCGGGACAGGGATTGAAGCTTTCTTT. Amino acids: CASSEPGTGIEAFF.